These 2 T cell receptor beta chains share one sample of origin, sequenced in a study of CD8+CD57+ T cells in acquired aplastic anemia. The TCR beta profiling, which covered VDJ combination and CDR3 sequence, was carried out using genomic DNA as the template. TCRdb re-analysed the reads in MiXCR, keeping a single row per CDR3 protein. Of roughly 120,000 distinct CDR3 sequences detected, approximately 61% appear once; the ten largest clones hold roughly 30%. Patients picked for sequencing had shown CD8+CD57+ cell expansion detected by flow cytometry. Source material: sorted CD4+, CD8+, or CD8+CD57+ T cells (not recorded which) from PBMCs. Receptors were obtained from a human donor with aplastic anemia.

This chain connects TRBV7-2 to TRBJ2-7, with 9 bases that match TRBD2. Per the germline V gene, CDR1 is SGHTA and CDR2 is FQGNSA. This CDR3 region has 15 residues. After removal of 2 bases from V and 6 bases from J, the junction contained 8 bases not matched to a gene. The CDR3 is CASSLLAGGIGEQYF. For the CDR3, the DNA is TGTGCCAGCAGCTTACTCGCGGGAGGGATCGGCGAGCAGTACTTC.

The sample holds a few counts of this clonotype. V usage is TRBV10-3 and J usage is TRBJ2-1; 9 nucleotides align to TRBD2. The V gene end was trimmed by 4 bases and the J gene end by 7 bases; junction bases not matched to a gene: 14. The CDR3 sequence is 17 residues long. Per the germline V gene, CDR1 is ENHRY and CDR2 is SYGVKD. In DNA, the CDR3 is TGTGCCATCAGTGGCTCGTCAGGCGGGGGGGCGTCGAATGAGCAGTTCTTC. Its translation is CAISGSSGGGASNEQFF.